The sequence of this TCR beta chain was determined in a study of a mutant IDH1 vaccine in newly diagnosed glioma. Study-level information: Treated individuals were approximately 62% male and 37.5% female, averaging about 42 years of age. Those enrolled had earlier been treated with radiotherapy, temozolomide, or both, mostly both.

The CDR3 extends over 13 amino acids. Losses at the gene ends were 6 bases for V and 6 bases for J; bases not matched to a gene: 6. Germline loops: CDR1 LNHDA, CDR2 SQIVND (reference sequence). The count of this clone is one. Its antigen is not known. This sample's time point: baseline, week 1 (first vaccination visit). The treatment is: pre-vaccination baseline after standard-of-care therapy. Clones were sequenced by immunoSEQ multiplex PCR, and TCRdb holds only the in-frame ones, with some missing. The sample records tens of thousands of clones, approximately 82% being singletons. General study points: The occurrence of vaccine-induced immune responses was seen in 90% to 95% of patients. It seemed that pseudoprogression was not linked to changes in the top peripheral T cell clonotypes.

Specimen: peripheral blood mononuclear cells (PBMCs), collected from a glioma patient treated with radiotherapy, temozolomide or both. The chain employs TRBV19 and TRBJ1-2; 8 bases agree with TRBD1. The receptor was derived from a woman younger than 35 with glioma. Some clones in this sample may be carry-over from other donors' samples. This CDR3 is CASRAGGLDGYTF. CDR3 sequence (DNA): TGTGCCAGTAGAGCAGGGGGCCTGGATGGCTACACCTTC. Combining the CDR3 with reference TRBV19 and TRBJ1-2 gives the whole variable domain DGGITQSPKYLFRKEGQNVTLSCEQNLNHDAMYWYRQDPGQGLRLIYYSQIVNDFQKGDIAEGYSVSREKKESFPLTVTSAQKNPTAFYLCASRAGGLDGYTFGSGTRLTVV.